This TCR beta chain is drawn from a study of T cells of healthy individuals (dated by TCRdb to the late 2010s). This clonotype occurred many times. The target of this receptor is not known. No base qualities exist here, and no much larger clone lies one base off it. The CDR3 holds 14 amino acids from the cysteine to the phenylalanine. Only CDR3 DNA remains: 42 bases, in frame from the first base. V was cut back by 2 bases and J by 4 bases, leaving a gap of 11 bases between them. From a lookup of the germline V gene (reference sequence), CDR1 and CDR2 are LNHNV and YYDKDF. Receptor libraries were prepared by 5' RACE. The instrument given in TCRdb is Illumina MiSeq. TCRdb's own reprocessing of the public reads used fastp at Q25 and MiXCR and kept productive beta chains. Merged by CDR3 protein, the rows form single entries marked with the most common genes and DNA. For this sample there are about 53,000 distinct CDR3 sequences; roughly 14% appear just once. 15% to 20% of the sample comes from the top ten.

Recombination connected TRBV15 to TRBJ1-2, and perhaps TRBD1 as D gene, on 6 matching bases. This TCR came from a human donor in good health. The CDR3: CATSRSGQSYGYTF. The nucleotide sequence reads TGTGCCACCAGCAGATCAGGACAGAGCTATGGCTACACCTTC.